A selection of T cell receptor beta chains follows, all from one sample in a study of blood T cell repertoires in COVID-19. Sequencing was performed with immunoSEQ multiplex PCR; in TCRdb, only in-frame clones are kept and a portion is missing. The repertoire includes about 280,000 clones, 86% of them detected once, and 3% sits in the top ten. The sequencing sample was made of peripheral blood. All receptors come from a woman younger than 45 with active or convalescent COVID-19. Both conserved end residues are part of each CDR3. Fields, in order: V gene, CDR3 protein.

TRBV4-3	CASSQNREPGELFF
TRBV29-1	CSVEEQAETQYF
TRBV6-4	CASSPNSQETQYF
TRBV5-4	CASSSSGGRTGELFF
TRBV19	CATRDRTVYEQYF
TRBV18	CASSATGVPDTQYF
TRBV9	CASSVAGDTSTDTQYF
TRBV7-8	CASSLVVGGEAFF
TRBV6-4	CASSQEGQGNYGYTF
TRBV7-2	CASSLARRETQYF
TRBV6-5	CASSLTSATYNEQFF
TRBV19	CASSSWDSWGYTF
TRBV12-3/TRBV12-4	CASSFGARSPLHF
TRBV9	CASSLRSTSTDTQYF
TRBV5-1	CASSLVKQGAGELFF
TRBV19	CASSSGGARVEQYF
TRBV4-3	CASSQARGETQYF
TRBV19	CASSIKRGYTEAFF
TRBV6-4	CASSEGQGVDDEQYF
TRBV27	CASSPLTGGNEQFF
TRBV5-1	CASSFGAQETQYF
TRBV5-4	CASSVDVVAGTDTQYF
TRBV7-2	CASSTAGVRSYEQYF
TRBV6-4	CASSEEQGNGDTQYF
TRBV15	CATSRDSGQGTTEAFF
TRBV27	CASSLFADNTGELFF
TRBV5-1	CASSEGESGNTIYF
TRBV9	CASSVFDSRPGNTIYF
TRBV5-1	CASGQGNTEAFF
TRBV18	CASSPPGAKNIQYF
TRBV3-1/TRBV3-2	CASSPRGRGGRETQYF
TRBV6-5	CASSRTEKNEQYF
TRBV28	CASSSIITLRYNEQFF
TRBV6-6	CASSYSLASYGYTF
TRBV9	CASSVGGQETQYF
TRBV6-6	CASSPHRGVAYEQYF
TRBV27	CASSIMGQSSYEQYF
TRBV7-2	CASSSRGGQGVLYTF
TRBV5-1	CASSLTGKNLSNQPQHF
TRBV5-8	CASSLIRGHNTGELFF
TRBV7-9	CASSFFRGGLDSNQPQHF
TRBV2	CATETPSGGADTQYF
TRBV28	CASSHRGEQYF
TRBV5-4	CASSSSLAGWEETQYF
TRBV11-3	CASSSGEDTQYF
TRBV5-4	CASSLADRAPRYEQYF
TRBV19	CASSLNRSPNREIDTEAFF
TRBV5-1	CASSLTSGNEQFF
TRBV4-2	CASSPFPAGPYEQYF